The clone carrying this TCR beta chain was seen a single time. Its antigen is as yet unknown. The data were produced by immunoSEQ multiplex PCR, yet TCRdb's version contains in-frame clones alone and is incomplete. Of fewer than 80,000 clones listed, around 83% were seen once; the top ten hold 0.9% to 1.4%. These data belong to a study of OX40 agonist ivuxolimab in advanced cancers. About the study: With a range of about 20 to 79, age averaged about 58 years, and around 83% were male.

Study-wide results and caveats: Also present in some nonresponders was a low level of normalized T-cell clonal expansion. On average, CD8+ T cells showed a greater number of expanded clones than CD4+.

V was trimmed by 0 bases and J by 3 bases, leaving 7 bases between them. In germline, CDR1 is SGDLS, CDR2 YYNGEE. CDR3 length: 14 residues. The rearrangement joins TRBV9 to TRBJ1-3; tentative D call: TRBD1 (5 bases). The clonotype was recovered from an adult with an advanced solid tumor such as melanoma, head and neck, liver or kidney cancer. This specimen was CD4+ or CD8+ T cells sorted from blood, taken in a trial of the OX40 agonist ivuxolimab. CDR3 nucleotides: TGTGCCAGCAGCGTAGAGGGGTTTGGAAACACCATATATTTT. This gives the protein CASSVEGFGNTIYF.